A selection of T cell receptor beta chains follows, all from one sample in a study of blood T cell repertoires in COVID-19. TCRdb's copy holds only in-frame clones and misses some; the assay was immunoSEQ multiplex PCR. The repertoire has 130,000 to 150,000 clones, 70% to 90% of them found once; the top ten carry around 8%. Material: peripheral blood. The receptors were sampled from an older woman with COVID-19, enrolled during active disease. Both conserved end residues are part of each CDR3.

j_call v_call cdr3_aa
TRBJ1-1 TRBV3-1/TRBV3-2 CASSQDPGDEAFF
TRBJ2-1 TRBV3-1/TRBV3-2 CASSQGTENYNEQFF
TRBJ2-7 TRBV3-1/TRBV3-2 CASSQDRQSYEQYF
TRBJ2-1 TRBV11-3 CASSRENEQFF
TRBJ1-1 TRBV29-1 CSVGQGVGEAFF
TRBJ1-5 TRBV12-3/TRBV12-4 CASSLLDQPQHF
TRBJ2-7 TRBV4-3 CASSPSLTDTLYEQYF
TRBJ2-6 TRBV7-3 CASSSDSSGANVLTF
TRBJ1-1 TRBV7-9 CASSVQWGTGKAFF
TRBJ1-4 TRBV5-1 CASSVGRDRPNEKLFF
TRBJ1-5 TRBV6-6 CASSYKEGGDQPQHF
TRBJ2-1 TRBV6-5 CASSYVSGGAYNEQFF
TRBJ2-1 TRBV7-6 CASSLSGEQFF
TRBJ2-5 TRBV11-2 CASSSTSQETQYF
TRBJ1-5 TRBV7-8 CASSLDRTNQPQHF
TRBJ2-5 TRBV7-6 CASSPGLAGGMMPQETQYF
TRBJ2-5 TRBV28 CAISSRDTRGTQYF
TRBJ1-1 TRBV4-1 CASSQNPGQVYTEAFF
TRBJ1-4 TRBV18 CASSPGGGFEEKLFF
TRBJ1-1 TRBV6-5 CASSLRTLSEAFF
TRBJ1-1 TRBV27 CASSLGRGGYTEAFF
TRBJ2-3 TRBV19 CASSIDESRTDTQYF
TRBJ1-2 TRBV4-3 CASSQETPGETPGRYGYTF
TRBJ1-1 TRBV11-1 CASSFETGANTEAFF
TRBJ2-5 TRBV5-4 CASSRTEETQYF
TRBJ2-7 TRBV2 CASRETSGGSYEQYF
TRBJ2-5 TRBV7-2 CASSPKETQYF
TRBJ2-3 TRBV9 CASSVGNGGASDTQYF
TRBJ1-3 TRBV3-1/TRBV3-2 CASSRGGGHSGNTIYF